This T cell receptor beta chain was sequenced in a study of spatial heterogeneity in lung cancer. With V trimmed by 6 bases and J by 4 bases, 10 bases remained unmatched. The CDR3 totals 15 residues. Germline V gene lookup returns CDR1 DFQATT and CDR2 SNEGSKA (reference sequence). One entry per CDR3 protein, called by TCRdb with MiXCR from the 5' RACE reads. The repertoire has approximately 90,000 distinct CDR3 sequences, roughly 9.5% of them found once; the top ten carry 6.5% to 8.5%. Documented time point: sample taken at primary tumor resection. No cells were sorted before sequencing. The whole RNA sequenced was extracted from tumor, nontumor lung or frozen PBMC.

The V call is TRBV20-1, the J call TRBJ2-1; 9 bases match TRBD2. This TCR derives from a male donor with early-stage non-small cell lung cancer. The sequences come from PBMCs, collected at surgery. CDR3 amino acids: CSADPPSGEYNEQFF. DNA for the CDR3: TGCAGTGCCGACCCCCCTAGCGGGGAGTACAATGAGCAGTTCTTC.